Given below is one T cell receptor beta chain in context. Its antigen remains unknown. These data are taken from a study of human T cells and chemical hapten exposure. Study overall: A 2 cm by 2 cm inner upper arm patch received 2% DPC for sensitization. General study results and limits: Patch test score was positively correlated with the counts of PT1 expanded TCRs. Expanded TCRs clustered into significantly more large CDR3 similarity groups than controls, the analysis revealed.

Trimming cost V 3 bases and J 2 bases; bases outside gene matches: 9. This CDR3 is 18 amino acids long. The V gene's germline CDR1 is SGHNT and CDR2 YYREEE (reference sequence). The time point here: patch test 3, about 24 weeks after DPC sensitization. Treatment given: therapeutic diphenylcyclopropenone sensitization with weekly scalp DPC. The authors extracted total RNA from unfractionated whole blood. Researchers sampled blood before each patch test went on. TCRdb reprocessed the RACE reads with MiXCR, giving one entry per CDR3 protein. Here the sample spans around 40,000 distinct CDR3 sequences, about 13% being singletons.

The genes are TRBV5-4 and TRBJ2-3; 13 bases line up with TRBD2. This clonotype was obtained from a woman in her thirties or forties with alopecia areata. Some clones in this sample may be carry-over from other donors' samples. The material was whole blood, obtained in connection with sensitization to the hapten diphenylcyclopropenone (DPC). The CDR3 nucleotides read TGTGCCAGCAGCTGGACTAGCGGGAGCCTCACCCCCACAGATACGCAGTATTTT. This encodes CASSWTSGSLTPTDTQYF.